Detailed here is one T cell receptor (beta chain). The antigen remains undetermined. V dropped 4 bases and J dropped 4; count of bases not matched to a gene: 9. The germline CDR1 and CDR2 sequences are SGHNT and YYREEE (reference sequence). The CDR3 runs 15 residues. Some clones are missing from TCRdb's copy, which holds only in-frame ones; the method was immunoSEQ multiplex PCR. The sample carries 55,000 to 75,000 clones, 75% to 85% recorded once. This sample stems from a study of OX40 agonist ivuxolimab in advanced cancers. At the level of the study: Every 2 weeks, patients got intravenous ivuxolimab at one of six dose levels (0.01-10 mg/kg). Mean age around 60 years, range about 23 to 85; roughly 82% male. The study's findings and limits: Blood T cells, both CD4+ and CD8+, expanded clonally by week 6 at 0.1 to 3.0 mg/kg.

This chain links TRBV5-4 with TRBJ1-2; 8 bases map to TRBD1. Sequencing used CD4+ or CD8+ T cells sorted from blood, obtained in a trial of the OX40 agonist ivuxolimab. This TCR derives from an adult with an advanced solid tumor such as melanoma, head and neck, liver or kidney cancer. The CDR3 loop is CASSLSDRVGYGYTF. The DNA for the CDR3 is TGTGCCAGCAGCCTGTCGGACAGGGTTGGCTATGGCTACACCTTC.